The 26 T cell receptor beta chains reported below all come from one sample, sequenced in a study of T-cell memory formation after mild COVID-19. TCRdb passed the 5' RACE reads through MiXCR, listing each CDR3 protein once. The data hold some 410,000 distinct CDR3 sequences, with under 25% observed a single time. Sequenced material: PBMCs or a T cell subset sorted from them (not recorded which). The receptors were gathered from an adult woman who had mild COVID-19 (a few samples of this study predate the infection). Cell type and time point are not known.

This clonotype was found many times. This chain joins TRBV7-8 and TRBJ2-3; D uncertain. Germline CDR1 is SGHVS and CDR2 is FQNEAQ. Trimming shortened V by 2 bases and J by 6 bases, and 9 bases separated the two germline ends. The CDR3 loop spans 13 amino acids. The CDR3 spells CASSLNTGDTQYF. CDR3 DNA: TGTGCCAGCAGCTTAAATACTGGGGATACGCAGTATTTT.

This clonotype was seen more than once but under ten times. The CDR3 nucleotides are TGTGCCAGCAGCAGGGTAAGCTCCTACAATGAGCAGTTCTTC. Its translation: CASSRVSSYNEQFF. J is TRBJ2-1 and V is TRBV7-2, with unresolved D. The V end lost 5 bases, the J end lost 0 bases, and 8 bases lay between the germline ends. This CDR3 is built from 14 residues. Germline-derived CDR1 and CDR2 are SGHTA and FQGNSA. Using reference TRBV7-2 and TRBJ2-1 for the parts outside the CDR3, the full variable domain is GAGVSQSPSNKVTEKGKDVELRCDPISGHTALYWYRQSLGQGLEFLIYFQGNSAPDKSGLPSDRFSAERTGGSVSTLTIQRTQQEDSAVYLCASSRVSSYNEQFFGPGTRLTVL.

The V call is TRBV6-5, the J call TRBJ2-6; D is uncertain. Germline lookup yields CDR1 MNHEY and CDR2 SVGAGI. Trimming shortened V by 4 bases and J by 1 base, and 8 bases separated the two germline ends. The CDR3 runs to 15 residues. DNA for the CDR3: TGTGCCAGCAGTTCCCCCCGGTCTGGGGCCAACGTCCTGACTTTC. This translates into CASSSPRSGANVLTF.

The chain couples TRBV4-1 to TRBJ1-1, with D possibly being TRBD1 (5 bases). Trimming took off 4 bases at V and 1 base at J, with 16 bases between the two ends. The CDR3 is 16 residues long. Germline V gene data show CDR1 as MGHRA and CDR2 as YSYEKL. The CDR3 protein is CASSRDGGGSNTEAFF. As DNA, the CDR3 is TGCGCCAGCAGCCGAGACGGGGGTGGGTCGAACACTGAAGCTTTCTTT.

In DNA form, the CDR3 reads TGTGCCAGCAGCCCGCCCGCAATTCGAGCGTGGAACACTGAAGCTTTCTTT. Its protein product is CASSPPAIRAWNTEAFF. The chain couples TRBV11-3 to TRBJ1-1, with unresolved D. The CDR3 consists of 17 residues. Germline V CDR1 and CDR2: SGHNT, YENEEA. V gave up 5 bases and J gave up 1 base, with 20 bases separating them.

The chain carries TRBV6-4 and TRBJ2-3; 10 bases align to TRBD1. J lost 4 bases, V lost 0 bases, and 1 base had no gene match. The CDR3 runs to 15 residues. Looked up from germline, CDR1 is MRHNA and CDR2 is SNTAGT. CDR3 DNA: TGTGCCAGCAGTGACTCGGGGACAGGGGCAGATACGCAGTATTTT. Its translation is CASSDSGTGADTQYF.

This clonotype was seen only a few times. The rearrangement uses TRBV12-3 or TRBV12-4 and TRBJ1-4; no reliable D call. CDR3 length: 13 amino acids. With 7 bases removed from V and 7 bases from J, the gap between germline ends came to 13 bases. This CDR3 reads CASNSAEGEKLFF. DNA for the CDR3: TGTGCCAGCAACTCGGCTGAGGGTGAAAAACTGTTTTTT.

This chain connects TRBV2 to TRBJ1-1; D is possibly TRBD1 (5 bases). With 4 bases removed from V and 10 bases from J, the gap between germline ends came to 22 bases. The CDR3 runs 15 residues. Germline V lookup: CDR1 SNHLY, CDR2 FYNNEI. CDR3 sequence reads: CASSVRPDSAGSAFF. Written as DNA, the CDR3 is TGTGCCAGCAGTGTTCGACCTGACAGTGCTGGGTCAGCTTTCTTT.

This clonotype was counted only a few times. The chain employs TRBV9 and TRBJ1-6, with 10 bases that match TRBD1. J was trimmed by 4 bases and V by 0 bases; bases with no gene match: 1. Germline CDR1 is SGDLS and CDR2 is YYNGEE. The CDR3 is 16 amino acids. The CDR3 loop is CASSVGDRGYNSPLHF. DNA of the CDR3: TGTGCCAGCAGCGTAGGGGACAGGGGATATAATTCACCCCTCCACTTT.

This clonotype was counted only a few times. V and J are TRBV20-1 and TRBJ2-1, with D tentatively TRBD1 or TRBD2 (5 bases each). The length of the CDR3 is 17 residues. Germline V gives CDR1 DFQATT, CDR2 SNEGSKA (reference sequence). The V end was cut by 5 bases, the J end by 6 bases, with 26 bases between. Written as DNA, the CDR3 is TGCAGTGCTCAATCCTGGGGGTATGGTTCATGGGTCAATGAGCAGTTCTTC. This translates into CSAQSWGYGSWVNEQFF.

This chain's CDR3 is CASSFSWAGTNTEAFF. The CDR3 nucleotides are TGTGCCAGCAGTTTTTCTTGGGCAGGCACGAACACTGAAGCTTTCTTT. The chain is built from TRBV12-3 or TRBV12-4 and TRBJ1-1; D unclear. V was trimmed by 3 bases and J by 1 base, leaving 15 bases between them. The CDR3 totals 16 residues.

The rearrangement links TRBV7-9 to TRBJ2-3; D uncertain. The germline V gene has CDR1 SEHNR and CDR2 FQNEAQ (reference sequence). V was pared by 6 bases and J by 2 bases, with 12 bases between. CDR3 length: 14 residues. The CDR3: CASSARADTDTQYF. The CDR3 DNA sequence: TGTGCCAGCAGTGCTAGGGCCGACACAGATACGCAGTATTTT.

The chain uses TRBV24-1 and TRBJ2-2, with 7 bases aligning to TRBD1. V shed 5 bases and J 3 bases; nucleotides not matched to a gene: 8. The CDR3 loop spans 16 amino acids. Germline assignment: CDR1 KGHDR and CDR2 SFDVKD. CDR3 bases: TGTGCCACCAGTGTTAGGGGGCGCGAGGACACCGGGGAGCTGTTTTTT. Protein product: CATSVRGREDTGELFF.

This clonotype appeared a few times. V is TRBV4-2 and J is TRBJ2-1, with D perhaps TRBD1 (5 bases). The germline CDR1 and CDR2 sequences are LGHNA and YNFKEQ. The V gene lost 1 base and the J gene lost 5 bases, with 12 bases spanning the gap. The CDR3 covers 15 residues. In nucleotides, the CDR3 is TGTGCCAGCAGCCAAGTCCAGGGTCGGGACAATGAGCAGTTCTTC. Translating gives CASSQVQGRDNEQFF.

In its sample, this clonotype was seen many times. The chain couples TRBV7-9 to TRBJ2-2; D is undetermined. The CDR3 contains 14 residues. Germline lookup yields CDR1 SEHNR and CDR2 FQNEAQ (reference sequence). Trimming left V 1 base short and J 2 bases short, with 5 bases between. CDR3 in DNA: TGTGCCAGCAGCTTAGATCTTAACACCGGGGAGCTGTTTTTT. Protein product: CASSLDLNTGELFF.

This clonotype was recorded many times. This chain connects TRBV6-1 to TRBJ2-2, with D maybe TRBD1 (5 bases). The CDR3 runs 14 residues. Between the trimmed V and J ends, which lost 4 bases and 0 bases, there was a span of 6 bases. Germline CDR1 reads MNHNS; CDR2 reads SASEGT. The CDR3 here is CASSATANTGELFF. Here the CDR3 DNA reads TGTGCCAGCAGTGCGACAGCGAACACCGGGGAGCTGTTTTTT.

This clonotype came up a few times. The J gene is TRBJ1-1, the V gene TRBV3-1; D call uncertain. From germline, CDR1 is LGHDT and CDR2 YNNKEL (reference sequence). Trimming took off 6 bases at V and 5 bases at J, with 10 bases between the two ends. The CDR3 is 12 residues long. The CDR3 sequence is CASSRSITEAFF. The CDR3 DNA reads TGTGCCAGCAGTCGATCTATTACTGAAGCTTTCTTT.

This clonotype was counted between two and nine times. The CDR3, as DNA: TGTGCCATCTGCCCGGGGGTCTCGGATGGCTACACCTTC. Its translation: CAICPGVSDGYTF. This sequence joins TRBV10-3 and TRBJ1-2; a possible D gene is TRBD1 (5 bases). The CDR3 is 13 amino acids. Germline-derived CDR1 and CDR2 are ENHRY and SYGVKD. Trimming removed 8 bases from V and 6 bases from J, with 16 bases in between.

The CDR3 spells CASSEPRDRGSYEQYF. The CDR3 coding sequence is TGTGCCAGCAGCGAGCCCCGGGACAGGGGTTCCTACGAGCAGTACTTC. J is TRBJ2-7 and V is TRBV3-1; 10 nucleotides align to TRBD1. CDR1 and CDR2 from the germline V gene are LGHDT and YNNKEL (reference sequence). The CDR3 consists of 16 residues. With 5 bases clipped from V and 1 base from J, the junction kept 8 bases outside the gene matches.

The genes are TRBV11-3 and TRBJ2-1, with TRBD2 identical over 7 bases. Germline loops: CDR1 SGHNT, CDR2 YENEEA. The CDR3 sequence is 14 residues long. Trimming took 0 bases from V and 13 from J; bases not matched to a gene: 9. The CDR3 DNA is TGTGCCAGCAGCTTAGATGGCCTCCCGGGGGGTCAGTTCTTC. It is translated as CASSLDGLPGGQFF.

This clonotype was observed a handful of times. This rearrangement joins TRBV11-2 to TRBJ2-3; 10 positions match TRBD1. Germline-derived CDR1 and CDR2 are SGHAT and FQNNGV. CDR3 size: 15 residues. J was trimmed by 2 bases and V by 5 bases; bases with no gene match: 4. In nucleotides, the CDR3 is TGTGCCAGCAGCCCGGGACAGGGGATCACAGATACGCAGTATTTT. Residues: CASSPGQGITDTQYF.

V and J are TRBV4-3 and TRBJ2-1; D is ambiguous. The CDR3 length is 15 residues. Germline values: CDR1 LGHNA, CDR2 YSLEER. V gave up 0 bases and J gave up 4 bases, with 10 bases separating them. Here the CDR3 reads CASSQETGGYNEQFF. Here the CDR3 DNA reads TGCGCCAGCAGCCAAGAGACGGGCGGATACAATGAGCAGTTCTTC.

The sample holds many counts of this clonotype. The CDR3 DNA reads TGCGCCAGCAGCCAGGTCCTTGAGAATGAGCAGTTCTTC. Translation: CASSQVLENEQFF. The V call is TRBV4-3, the J call TRBJ2-1; D call uncertain. CDR3 length equals 13 residues. In germline, CDR1 is LGHNA, CDR2 YSLEER. V gave up 3 bases and J gave up 7 bases, with 10 bases separating them.

This clonotype was picked up a small number of times. This rearrangement joins TRBV12-3 or TRBV12-4 to TRBJ1-1, with D perhaps TRBD1 (6 bases). This CDR3 is 13 amino acids long. Trimming removed 4 bases from V and 3 bases from J, with 9 bases in between. CDR3 coding DNA: TGTGCCAGCAGTTACCACAGGGACACTGAAGCTTTCTTT. It yields the protein CASSYHRDTEAFF.

The rearrangement uses TRBV29-1 and TRBJ2-7; tentative D call: TRBD1 (6 bases). The CDR3 consists of 13 residues. The germline CDR1 and CDR2 sequences are SQVTM and ANQGSEA. Trimming stripped 6 bases from V and 2 bases from J, with 14 bases between. The CDR3 reads CSVLRQDAYEQYF. The DNA for the CDR3 is TGCAGCGTGCTACGACAGGACGCCTACGAGCAGTACTTC.

This chain connects TRBV15 to TRBJ2-6; either TRBD1 or TRBD2 may supply D (6 bases each). Germline assignment: CDR1 LNHNV and CDR2 YYDKDF (reference sequence). The CDR3 covers 17 residues. V was trimmed by 5 bases and J by 0 bases, leaving 14 bases between them. CDR3 bases: TGTGCCACCAGCTCGGGGGCGAAGCCCTCTGGGGCCAACGTCCTGACTTTC. Translating it yields CATSSGAKPSGANVLTF.